These T cell receptor beta chains were read from a single sample in a study of blood T cell repertoires in COVID-19. Clones were read by immunoSEQ multiplex PCR, and TCRdb kept only the in-frame ones, dropping some. The table records about 180,000 clones, roughly 86% of them present only once. Sample: peripheral blood. These receptors all stem from a man in his 60s with COVID-19, enrolled during active disease. CDR3s include the opening cysteine and the closing phenylalanine or tryptophan. Fields, in order: J gene, V gene, D gene, clone size, CDR3 DNA, CDR3 protein. The D gene is left open where the match is weak. A clone size is listed for some rows: how often the clone was seen (once, few, many), or a class if it is expanded.

J: TRBJ2-7; V: TRBV6-2/TRBV6-3; D: TRBD2; size: .; DNA: TGTGCCAGCAGTTACAACGAGCGGACTAGCCGGAGGTTGTCCTACGAGCAGTACTTC; CDR3: CASSYNERTSRRLSYEQYF
J: TRBJ2-5; V: TRBV30; D: TRBD1; size: once; DNA: TGTGCCTGGTGCCCCCCGGGACAGGGGATACCTACCCAGTACTTC; CDR3: CAWCPPGQGIPTQYF
J: TRBJ1-6; V: TRBV7-8; D: TRBD1; size: .; DNA: TGTGCCAGCAGCCCGGACAGGGTAATCTATAATTCACCCCTCCACTTT; CDR3: CASSPDRVIYNSPLHF
J: TRBJ2-5; V: TRBV7-9; D: .; size: .; DNA: TGTGCCAGCAGCTTAGCAGCGTACAGGGCATCCCAAGAGACCCAGTACTTC; CDR3: CASSLAAYRASQETQYF
J: TRBJ1-1; V: TRBV19; D: TRBD1; size: .; DNA: TGTGCCAGTGAGGACAGGGGATTTTTTTCTGAAGCTTTCTTT; CDR3: CASEDRGFFSEAFF
J: TRBJ2-1; V: TRBV7-2; D: TRBD1; size: once; DNA: TGTGCCAGCAGCCCACCTCCGACAGGGAATGAGCAGTTCTTC; CDR3: CASSPPPTGNEQFF
J: TRBJ2-7; V: TRBV19; D: TRBD2; size: .; DNA: TGTGCCAGTAGTATAGAAGCGGGTGGGACTAGGTCCTACGAGCAGTACTTC; CDR3: CASSIEAGGTRSYEQYF
J: TRBJ1-4; V: TRBV3-1/TRBV3-2; D: .; size: .; DNA: TGTGCCAGCAGCTTTCGGACACCAGGGAATGAAAAACTGTTTTTT; CDR3: CASSFRTPGNEKLFF
J: TRBJ2-1; V: TRBV29-1; D: TRBD2; size: few; DNA: TGCAGCGGGGGGGCCCATAGCGGGAAGGGCAATGAGCAGTTCTTC; CDR3: CSGGAHSGKGNEQFF
J: TRBJ2-5; V: TRBV18; D: .; size: .; DNA: TGTGCCAGCTCGATGATGGAGGAGGGGACCCAGTACTTC; CDR3: CASSMMEEGTQYF
J: TRBJ2-5; V: TRBV19; D: TRBD1; size: .; DNA: TGTGCCAGTAGTGTGGGACAGGGGGGAGAGACCCAGTACTTC; CDR3: CASSVGQGGETQYF
J: TRBJ1-1; V: TRBV30; D: .; size: .; DNA: TGTGCCTGGAGTGTATCTACAGGGCCGAACACTGAAGCTTTCTTT; CDR3: CAWSVSTGPNTEAFF
J: TRBJ2-1; V: TRBV24-1; D: TRBD2; size: .; DNA: TGTGCCACCAGTGATTTCTTGGGAAGCGGCCTACCGACGGGGGGCAATGAGCAGTTCTTC; CDR3: CATSDFLGSGLPTGGNEQFF
J: TRBJ2-1; V: TRBV15; D: .; size: .; DNA: TGTGCCACCAGCAGAGGGGCACGTAGCTCCTACAATGAGCAGTTCTTC; CDR3: CATSRGARSSYNEQFF
J: TRBJ1-2; V: TRBV5-1; D: .; size: .; DNA: TGCGCCAGCAGCTTGGAAATGGGCAGGGAAGGACGCGGCTACACCTTC; CDR3: CASSLEMGREGRGYTF
J: TRBJ2-7; V: TRBV27; D: TRBD2; size: once; DNA: TGTGCCAGCATGGCGGCGGGAGGGGCTCCGAACGAGCAGTACTTC; CDR3: CASMAAGGAPNEQYF
J: TRBJ1-4; V: TRBV7-8; D: .; size: .; DNA: TGTGCCAGCAGCCCGGACCGCGGGAAACTGTTTTTT; CDR3: CASSPDRGKLFF
J: TRBJ2-5; V: TRBV6-6; D: .; size: .; DNA: TGTGCCAGCACTCGGACGGGGGTCCAAGAGACCCAGTACTTC; CDR3: CASTRTGVQETQYF
J: TRBJ2-7; V: TRBV7-8; D: TRBD1; size: .; DNA: TGTGCCAGCAGCTGGGGACAGTCCTACGAGCAGTACTTC; CDR3: CASSWGQSYEQYF
J: TRBJ2-2; V: TRBV28; D: .; size: .; DNA: TGTGCCAGCAGTAGGGGCAGGGGAACCGGGGAGCTGTTTTTT; CDR3: CASSRGRGTGELFF
J: TRBJ1-2; V: TRBV6-5; D: .; size: .; DNA: TGTGCCAGCAGTTATAACAGAGTATATGGCTACACCTTC; CDR3: CASSYNRVYGYTF
J: TRBJ2-1; V: TRBV6-6; D: TRBD2; size: .; DNA: TGTGCCAGCAGTTACGAGCGGGAGGACTACAATGAGCAGTTCTTC; CDR3: CASSYEREDYNEQFF
J: TRBJ2-3; V: TRBV5-1; D: .; size: .; DNA: TGCGCCAGCAGCTTGAACAGCCCTAGCACAGATACGCAGTATTTT; CDR3: CASSLNSPSTDTQYF
J: TRBJ1-1; V: TRBV27; D: TRBD1; size: .; DNA: TGTGCCAGCAGAAAACAGGGGGCGATGAACACTGAAGCTTTCTTT; CDR3: CASRKQGAMNTEAFF
J: TRBJ2-5; V: TRBV19; D: TRBD2; size: once; DNA: TGTGCCAGTAGAGAGCGGGAGGGGGGAGAGACCCAGTACTTC; CDR3: CASREREGGETQYF
J: TRBJ1-5; V: TRBV6-5; D: .; size: .; DNA: TGTGCCACGGCGGATAGCAATCAGCCCCAGCATTTT; CDR3: CATADSNQPQHF